Sequencing of this T cell receptor beta chain was carried out in a study of blood T cells in healthy people across ages. The second PCR ran roughly 6 to 11 cycles with a sample-barcoded 5' primer and J-beta primers. TCRdb redid the calling of the 5' RACE reads with MiXCR, one entry per CDR3 protein. The top ten clones hold 9.4% of a sample with 760,000 or so distinct CDR3 sequences, around 25% of them seen once. CDR1 is SGHDT and CDR2 is YYEEEE in the germline V gene. This CDR3 region has 12 residues. Trimming removed 4 bases at V and 3 bases at J, with 6 bases between. The same sample was also used in a study of T cells of mothers and their children. This second report adds: Within related and unrelated pairs, thymic selection shapes TCR recombination output in a similar way.

This sequence originates from a boy aged 5-17 years in good health. This chain uses TRBV5-6 with TRBJ2-3; no clear D gene. Sequenced sample: blood. For the CDR3, the DNA is TGTGCCAGCAGCGGAAAGACAGATACGCAGTATTTT. Translating it yields CASSGKTDTQYF.